A single sample is the source of the 4 T cell receptor beta chains below, sequenced in a study of beta chain features in type 1 diabetes. Every isolated RNA sample was fully reverse transcribed, so sequencing captured expressed TCRB transcripts. Libraries were prepared by immunoSEQ multiplex PCR; TCRdb keeps only in-frame clonotypes and omits some of them. This table holds about 450,000 clones, 9.5% to 12% found once. Sequencing used naive CD4+ T cells from blood. The receptor set was obtained from a woman between 18 and 29 years old in good health.

The genes are TRBV9 and TRBJ2-1; D perhaps matches TRBD2 (5 bases). The length of the CDR3 is 12 residues. Trimming took 3 bases from V and 11 from J, leaving 12 bases between them. Germline assignment: CDR1 SGDLS and CDR2 YYNGEE. CDR3 coding DNA: TGTGCCAGCAGCGCCAGGAGGTCCCAGCAGTTCTTC. This sequence encodes CASSARRSQQFF.

In its sample, this clone was seen a few times. CDR3: CASSVYGQGTDEQFF. The CDR3 region has the DNA TGTGCCAGCAGCGTCTACGGACAGGGTACGGATGAGCAGTTCTTC. This chain uses TRBV7-9 with TRBJ2-1; the match to TRBD1 covers 8 bases. CDR3 size: 15 residues. In germline, CDR1 is SEHNR, CDR2 FQNEAQ (reference sequence). Trimming took 5 bases from V and 8 from J; bases not matched to a gene: 11.

The chain is built from TRBV14 and TRBJ2-5; 10 nucleotides match TRBD1. Germline lookup yields CDR1 SGHDN and CDR2 FVKESK. The CDR3 consists of 15 residues. V dropped 6 bases and J dropped 3; count of bases not matched to a gene: 7. The chain's CDR3 is CASSPGQGIEETQYF. The CDR3 region has the DNA TGTGCCAGCAGTCCGGGACAGGGGATAGAAGAGACCCAGTACTTC.

In the case of this clone: Germline is not matched at one junction end, which may reflect a read error. This chain links TRBV29-1 with TRBJ2-5; 11 bases are a match to TRBD2. Germline V gives CDR1 SQVTM, CDR2 ANQGSEA. This CDR3 has 15 residues. The CDR3 spells CSVEVAGGRRETQYF. In DNA, the CDR3 is TGCAGCGTCGAAGTAGCGGGAGGGCGGAGAGAGACCCAGTACTTC.